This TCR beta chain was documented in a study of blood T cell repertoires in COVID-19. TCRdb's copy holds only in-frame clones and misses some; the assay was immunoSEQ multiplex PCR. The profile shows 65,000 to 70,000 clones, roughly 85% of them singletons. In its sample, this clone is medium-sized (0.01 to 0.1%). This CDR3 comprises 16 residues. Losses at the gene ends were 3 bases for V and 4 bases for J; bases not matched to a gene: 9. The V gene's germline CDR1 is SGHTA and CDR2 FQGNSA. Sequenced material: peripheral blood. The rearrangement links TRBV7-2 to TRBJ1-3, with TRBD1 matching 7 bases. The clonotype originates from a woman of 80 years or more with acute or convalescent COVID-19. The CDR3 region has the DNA TGTGCCAGCAGCTTCTTAGTGGGGACAGTGGGAAACACCATATATTTT. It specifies CASSFLVGTVGNTIYF.